These 2 T cell receptor beta chains came from one sample sequenced in a study of a mutant IDH1 vaccine in newly diagnosed glioma. These receptors' antigens are unknown. Sequencing used immunoSEQ multiplex PCR; TCRdb keeps in-frame clones, though not all of them. The sample includes about 32,000 clones, approximately 78% of them seen just once. Time point noted: week 35, safety follow-up. Vaccination used 300 ug of mutant IDH1 20-mer peptide per dose, with topical imiquimod. This material consisted of PBMCs, taken from a glioma patient whose treatment included an IDH1 peptide vaccine. These TCRs come from a woman in her late teens or twenties with glioma.

The chain combines TRBV10-3 with TRBJ2-1; 10 nucleotides line up with TRBD2. The germline V gene has CDR1 ENHRY and CDR2 SYGVKD. J gave up 8 bases and V 3 bases, and 7 bases lay outside the gene matches. CDR3 length: 15 amino acids. The CDR3, as DNA: TGTGCCATCAGTGAAGCCAGCGGGGGGGCCCATGAGCAGTTCTTC. Protein sequence: CAISEASGGAHEQFF.

A few counts support this clone. This rearrangement joins TRBV27 to TRBJ1-1; D uncertain. CDR1 and CDR2 from the germline V gene are MNHEY and SMNVEV (reference sequence). With 3 bases removed from V and 1 base from J, the gap between germline ends came to 15 bases. The CDR3 length is 16 residues. The CDR3 DNA reads TGTGCCAGCAGTTTCATGCCCAGGACCCCGAACACTGAAGCTTTCTTT. It encodes CASSFMPRTPNTEAFF.